What follows are 26 T cell receptor beta chains derived from one specimen sequenced in a study of shared clonotypes between healthy human individuals (TCRdb year 2020). Library preparation employed the immunoSEQ multiplex PCR assay. As stored in TCRdb, this immuneACCESS dataset retains in-frame rearrangements with V and J assigned. A fraction of the clones does not appear; measured against another copy, unresolved V genes explain less than half of the discrepancy, and the remainder lacks a known reason. This sample gives 150,000 to 200,000 clones in total; about 93% of them show up just once. 0.067% of the sample belongs to the ten largest clones. Sequencing was performed on naive CD4+ T cells sorted from blood. The cell subset or site label here, explained by the study, means: CD45RA+ positively selected. The source is a woman aged 25-40 years in good health.

CDR3 residues: CASSNPPGGAEKLFF. The CDR3 nucleotides read TGTGCCAGCTCCAACCCCCCAGGGGGTGCCGAAAAACTGTTTTTT. The genes are TRBV6-1 and TRBJ1-4; 7 positions agree with TRBD1. CDR3 length equals 15 residues. Germline CDR1 is MNHNS and CDR2 is SASEGT. V shed 8 bases, J shed 8 bases, and the junction held 14 bases outside the gene matches.

This sequence joins TRBV7-7 and TRBJ1-5; no definite D call. The CDR3 consists of 12 residues. Trimming took off 4 bases at V and 10 bases at J, with 11 bases between the two ends. Per the germline V gene, CDR1 is SSHAT and CDR2 is FNYEAQ (reference sequence). The CDR3 loop reads CASSYHLQPQHF. In DNA, the CDR3 is TGTGCCAGCAGCTACCACCTGCAACCCCAGCATTTT.

The chain is built from TRBV2 and TRBJ2-4; D is undetermined. V was pared by 0 bases and J by 6 bases, with 12 bases between. The CDR3 has 15 residues. CDR1 and CDR2 (germline): SNHLY, FYNNEI. The CDR3 DNA reads TGTGCCAGCAGTGAAGCGGTGGAGCCGAGAAACATTCAGTACTTC. Encoded protein: CASSEAVEPRNIQYF.

In nucleotides, the CDR3 is TGTGCCAGCAGCTTCAGGGAAAATGGCGAGCAGTACTTC. It is translated as CASSFRENGEQYF. The gene calls are TRBV7-9 and TRBJ2-7, with a weak D call TRBD1 (5 bases). This CDR3 region has 13 residues. V gave up 3 bases and J gave up 6 bases, with 12 bases separating them. The germline V gene has CDR1 SEHNR and CDR2 FQNEAQ (reference sequence). Full variable domain (rest looked up from reference TRBV7-9 and TRBJ2-7): DTGVSQNPRHKITKRGQNVTFRCDPISEHNRLYWYRQTLGQGPEFLTYFQNEAQLEKSRLLSDRFSAERPKGSFSTLEIQRTEQGDSAMYLCASSFRENGEQYFGPGTRLTVT.

This sequence joins TRBV28 and TRBJ1-5; a weak D match, TRBD1 (5 bases). Trimming left V 6 bases short and J 7 bases short, with 19 bases between. Germline V gene data show CDR1 as MDHEN and CDR2 as SYDVKM. There are 15 residues in the CDR3. The CDR3 spells CASSTAQGLGQPQHF. In nucleotides, the CDR3 is TGTGCCAGCAGCACTGCCCAGGGATTGGGGCAGCCCCAGCATTTT. The full variable domain, in which reference TRBV28 and TRBJ1-5 provide the parts outside the CDR3, is DVKVTQSSRYLVKRTGEKVFLECVQDMDHENMFWYRQDPGLGLRLIYFSYDVKMKEKGDIPEGYSVSREKKERFSLILESASTNQTSMYLCASSTAQGLGQPQHFGDGTRLSIL.

The chain joins TRBV27 to TRBJ2-3; D unresolved. Trimming stripped 2 bases from V and 4 bases from J, with 10 bases between. The germline V gene has CDR1 MNHEY and CDR2 SMNVEV (reference sequence). The CDR3 loop spans 14 amino acids. The DNA for the CDR3 is TGTGCCAGCAGTTTAGTGAGTGACGCAGATACGCAGTATTTT. Its translation: CASSLVSDADTQYF.

The CDR3: CASSILLLLTPYEQYF. For the CDR3, the DNA is TGTGCCAGTAGTATCCTTTTGCTCCTTACCCCCTACGAGCAGTACTTC. V is TRBV19 and J is TRBJ2-5; D gene ambiguous. Judging by the DNA end, TRBJ2-7 fits better; the J call may be wrong. This CDR3 spans 16 amino acids. From germline, CDR1 is LNHDA and CDR2 SQIVND (reference sequence).

This clone was seen a handful of times. The genes are TRBV28 and TRBJ1-5; 9 nucleotides align to TRBD1. Unmatched junction bases numbered 6, after V lost 6 bases and J lost 3 bases. Germline CDR1 MDHEN, CDR2 SYDVKM. This CDR3 has 15 residues. The DNA for the CDR3 is TGTGCCAGCAGGACCGGACAGGGGATCAATCAGCCCCAGCATTTT. Its translation: CASRTGQGINQPQHF.

This chain connects TRBV27 to TRBJ2-5; TRBD2 aligns across 14 bases. The ends lost 5 bases at V and 5 bases at J; junction bases unmatched: 7. Germline CDR1 and CDR2: MNHEY and SMNVEV (reference sequence). CDR3 size: 16 residues. CDR3 in amino acids: CASSTGLAGVGETQYF. DNA for the CDR3: TGTGCCAGCAGTACGGGACTAGCGGGAGTGGGGGAGACCCAGTACTTC.

V usage is TRBV6-6 and J usage is TRBJ1-1; unclear D gene. This CDR3 is built from 14 residues. Trimming left V 3 bases short and J 3 bases short, with 11 bases between. Per germline, CDR1 MNHNY and CDR2 SVGAGI (reference sequence). This chain's CDR3 is CASSYNTVDTEAFF. For the CDR3, the DNA is TGTGCCAGCAGTTATAACACGGTGGACACTGAAGCTTTCTTT.

The chain recombines TRBV4-2 with TRBJ2-5; D assignment may be TRBD1 or TRBD2 (5 bases each). The J call is uncertain, as TRBJ2-7 better fits the DNA end. Germline CDR1 is LGHNA and CDR2 is YNFKEQ. The length of the CDR3 is 13 residues. The CDR3 protein is CASSQVGGYEQYF. CDR3 bases: TGTGCCAGCAGCCAAGTTGGGGGTTACGAGCAGTACTTC.

This clone was detected only once. The chain has TRBV11-1 and TRBJ2-7; D not resolved. V was trimmed by 5 bases and J by 4 bases, leaving 9 bases between them. Per germline, CDR1 SGHAT and CDR2 FQDESV (reference sequence). CDR3 length equals 12 residues. This CDR3 is CASSQTLYEQYF. CDR3 nucleotides: TGTGCCAGCAGCCAGACACTTTACGAGCAGTACTTC.

This rearrangement joins TRBV7-2 to TRBJ1-4, with 7 bases aligning to TRBD1. This CDR3 is built from 19 residues. Germline assignment: CDR1 SGHTA and CDR2 FQGNSA. J was trimmed by 0 bases and V by 3 bases; bases with no gene match: 13. The DNA for the CDR3 is TGTGCCAGCAGCTTTCAAGTGTCAGGGGGTTCCCCAACTAATGAAAAACTGTTTTTT. Protein: CASSFQVSGGSPTNEKLFF.

The V gene is TRBV29-1, the J gene TRBJ2-7; D perhaps matches TRBD1 (6 bases). The CDR3 extends over 12 amino acids. Germline V lookup: CDR1 SQVTM, CDR2 ANQGSEA. The germline V and J ends were trimmed by 4 bases and 5 bases, with 12 bases remaining between them. CDR3 sequence (DNA): TGCAGCGTTGTCCAGGGGTCCCACGAGCAGTACTTC. Encoded protein: CSVVQGSHEQYF.

This sequence joins TRBV9 and TRBJ2-1; 7 bases match TRBD2. Germline loops: CDR1 SGDLS, CDR2 YYNGEE. The CDR3 contains 15 residues. V trimming: 1 base; J trimming: 7 bases; junction bases outside the gene matches: 8. The CDR3 protein is CASSVSGLGFNEQFF. The CDR3, as DNA: TGTGCCAGCAGCGTAAGCGGACTAGGTTTTAATGAGCAGTTCTTC. Looking up the rest from reference TRBV9 and TRBJ2-1 gives the full variable domain: DSGVTQTPKHLITATGQRVTLRCSPRSGDLSVYWYQQSLDQGLQFLIQYYNGEERAKGNILERFSAQQFPDLHSELNLSSLELGDSALYFCASSVSGLGFNEQFFGPGTRLTVL.

The rearrangement uses TRBV5-1 and TRBJ2-5; D unclear. Germline loops: CDR1 SGHRS, CDR2 YFSETQ. With 0 bases removed from V and 0 bases from J, the gap between germline ends came to 6 bases. The CDR3 sequence is 14 residues long. The CDR3 coding sequence is TGCGCCAGCAGCTTGGGCCAGAACCAAGAGACCCAGTACTTC. This translates into CASSLGQNQETQYF.

In nucleotides, the CDR3 is TGTGCCAGCAGTGTCGCCCTGACAGGACCCTACGAGCAGTACTTC. The encoded protein is CASSVALTGPYEQYF. This chain uses TRBV25-1 with TRBJ2-7; D might be TRBD1 (6 bases). V was trimmed by 4 bases and J by 2 bases, leaving 15 bases between them. There are 15 residues in the CDR3. Germline loops: CDR1 MGHDK, CDR2 SYGVNS.

The DNA for the CDR3 is TGTGCCAGCAGGACGACGGAGTATAGCAATCAGCCCCAGCATTTT. Translation gives CASRTTEYSNQPQHF. The V and J genes are TRBV6-6 and TRBJ1-5; D is uncertain. CDR3 length equals 15 residues. Germline V gives CDR1 MNHNY, CDR2 SVGAGI (reference sequence). Trimming removed 6 bases from V and 0 bases from J, with 12 bases in between.

This sequence joins TRBV4-2 and TRBJ1-2; D possibly corresponds to TRBD1 (5 bases). The CDR3 runs to 12 residues. V dropped 4 bases and J dropped 8 bases, with 11 bases sitting between them. CDR1 is LGHNA and CDR2 is YNFKEQ in the germline V gene. The CDR3 loop reads CASSLTGEGYTF. The CDR3 coding sequence is TGTGCCAGCAGCCTAACGGGGGAGGGCTACACCTTC.

The J gene is TRBJ2-1, the V gene TRBV6-1; TRBD2 matches at 10 bases. The CDR3 sequence is 17 residues long. With V trimmed by 4 bases and J by 1 base, 7 bases remained unmatched. The germline CDR1 and CDR2 sequences are MNHNS and SASEGT. CDR3 in DNA: TGTGCCAGCAGTGGATTTAGCGGGAGGACGTCCTACAATGAGCAGTTCTTC. It is translated as CASSGFSGRTSYNEQFF.

V is TRBV2 and J is TRBJ1-3; TRBD1 is a possible D gene (5 bases). The CDR3 covers 15 residues. The V end was cut by 5 bases, the J end by 0 bases, with 11 bases between. Germline lookup yields CDR1 SNHLY and CDR2 FYNNEI. CDR3 bases: TGTGCCAGCAGTACAGGACTTAGCTCTGGAAACACCATATATTTT. Its translation is CASSTGLSSGNTIYF.

The CDR3 spells CASSLSGRNNGYTF. CDR3 in DNA: TGTGCCAGCAGTTTATCCGGGCGAAATAATGGCTACACCTTC. V usage is TRBV27 and J usage is TRBJ1-2; no definite D call. This CDR3 region has 14 residues. Germline lookup yields CDR1 MNHEY and CDR2 SMNVEV (reference sequence). Deletions cut 0 bases from V and 6 bases from J, with 11 bases between.

The V gene is TRBV30, the J gene TRBJ2-2; 12 bases are a match to TRBD2. The CDR3 extends over 16 amino acids. Germline V gene lookup returns CDR1 GTSNPN and CDR2 SVGIG (reference sequence). The V segment lost 4 bases and the J segment 7 bases; nucleotides outside the gene matches: 10. This CDR3 is CAWNPTSGRGSGELFF. DNA for the CDR3: TGTGCCTGGAACCCGACTAGCGGGAGAGGGAGCGGGGAGCTGTTTTTT.

This chain connects TRBV7-9 to TRBJ2-5; 7 positions agree with TRBD1. Per the germline V gene, CDR1 is SEHNR and CDR2 is FQNEAQ (reference sequence). The length of the CDR3 is 12 residues. The CDR3 bases are TGTGCGAATGACAGGGTTCGCGAGACCCAGTACTTC. Translated: CANDRVRETQYF.

The V and J genes are TRBV19 and TRBJ2-1; D may be TRBD2 (6 bases). Germline V gene data show CDR1 as LNHDA and CDR2 as SQIVND (reference sequence). The length of the CDR3 is 13 residues. Trimming stripped 3 bases from V and 6 bases from J, with 9 bases between. This chain's CDR3 is CASSIMGGNEQFF. In DNA form, the CDR3 reads TGTGCCAGTAGTATCATGGGGGGCAATGAGCAGTTCTTC.

This rearrangement joins TRBV28 to TRBJ2-5; TRBD2 might be the D (6 bases). The germline gives CDR1 MDHEN, CDR2 SYDVKM. Trimming stripped 4 bases from V and 2 bases from J, with 14 bases between. The CDR3 covers 15 residues. This CDR3 is CASSSGGTVQETQYF. The CDR3 coding sequence is TGTGCCAGCAGTTCTGGCGGGACGGTACAAGAGACCCAGTACTTC.